This T cell receptor (beta chain) is from a study of T cell repertoires in ileal Crohn's disease. CDR1 and CDR2 (germline): MGHRA, YSYEKL. The V and J ends lost 1 base and 4 bases, in that order; junction bases with no gene match: 8. The CDR3 totals 17 residues. Data came from immunoSEQ multiplex PCR; TCRdb stores just in-frame clones and leaves some out. This sample has 25,000 to 35,000 clones, with approximately 78% found just once. This chain joins TRBV4-1 and TRBJ2-1; 9 bases agree with TRBD2. Sequenced: ileal tissue. The TCR was taken from an adult with Crohn's disease. CDR3 in amino acids: CASSQGLSGGFYNEQFF. As DNA, the CDR3 is TGCGCCAGCAGCCAAGGGCTTAGCGGGGGCTTTTACAATGAGCAGTTCTTC.